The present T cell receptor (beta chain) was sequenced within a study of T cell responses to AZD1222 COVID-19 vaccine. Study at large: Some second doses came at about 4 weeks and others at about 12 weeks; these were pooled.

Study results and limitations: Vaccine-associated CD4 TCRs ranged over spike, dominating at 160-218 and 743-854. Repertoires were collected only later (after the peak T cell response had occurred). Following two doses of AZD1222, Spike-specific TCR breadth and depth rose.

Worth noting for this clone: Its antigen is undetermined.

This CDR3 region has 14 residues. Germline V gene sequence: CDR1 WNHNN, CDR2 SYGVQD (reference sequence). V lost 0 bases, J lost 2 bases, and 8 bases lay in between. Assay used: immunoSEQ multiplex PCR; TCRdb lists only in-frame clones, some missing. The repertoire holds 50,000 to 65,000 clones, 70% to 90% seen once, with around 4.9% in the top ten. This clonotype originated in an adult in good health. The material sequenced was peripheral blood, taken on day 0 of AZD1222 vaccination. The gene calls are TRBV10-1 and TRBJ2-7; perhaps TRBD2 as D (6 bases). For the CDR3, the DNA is TGCGCCAGCAGTGAGTCGGGACTCCCCTACGAGCAGTACTTC. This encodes CASSESGLPYEQYF.